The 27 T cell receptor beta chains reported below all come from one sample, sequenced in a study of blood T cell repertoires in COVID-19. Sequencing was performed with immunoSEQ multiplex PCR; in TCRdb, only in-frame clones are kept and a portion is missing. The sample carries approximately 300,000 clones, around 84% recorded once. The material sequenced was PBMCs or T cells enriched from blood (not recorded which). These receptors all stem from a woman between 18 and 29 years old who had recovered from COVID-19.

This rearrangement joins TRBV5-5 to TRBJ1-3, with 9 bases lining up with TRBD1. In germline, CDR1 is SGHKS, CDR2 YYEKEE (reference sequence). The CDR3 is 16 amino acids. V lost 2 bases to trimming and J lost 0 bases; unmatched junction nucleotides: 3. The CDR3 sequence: CASSLRQGDSGNTIYF. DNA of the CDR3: TGTGCCAGCAGCTTACGACAGGGGGACTCTGGAAACACCATATATTTT.

The chain's CDR3 is CASSPRMVKDGYTF. In DNA, the CDR3 is TGTGCCAGCAGCCCGAGGATGGTTAAGGATGGCTACACCTTC. The chain is built from TRBV5-6 and TRBJ1-2, with D hard to call. Germline loops: CDR1 SGHDT, CDR2 YYEEEE. V dropped 4 bases and J dropped 6 bases, with 16 bases sitting between them. The CDR3 runs 14 residues.

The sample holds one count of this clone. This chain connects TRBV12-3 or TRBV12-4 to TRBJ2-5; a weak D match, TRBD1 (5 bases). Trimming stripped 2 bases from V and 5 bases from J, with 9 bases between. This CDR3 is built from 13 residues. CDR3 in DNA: TGTGCCAGCAGTTTACAGGGCGGTGAGACCCAGTACTTC. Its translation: CASSLQGGETQYF.

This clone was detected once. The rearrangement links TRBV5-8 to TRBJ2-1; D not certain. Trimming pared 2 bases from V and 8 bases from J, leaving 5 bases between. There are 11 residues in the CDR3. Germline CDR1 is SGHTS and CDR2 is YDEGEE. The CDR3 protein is CASSLQHEQFF. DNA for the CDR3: TGTGCCAGCAGCTTACAACATGAGCAGTTCTTC.

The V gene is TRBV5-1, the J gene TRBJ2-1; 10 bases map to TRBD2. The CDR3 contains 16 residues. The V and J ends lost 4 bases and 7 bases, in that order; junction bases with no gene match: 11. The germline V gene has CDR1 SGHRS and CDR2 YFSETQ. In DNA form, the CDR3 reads TGCGCCAGCAGCCTTTGGACTAGCGGCCTGCGAAATGAGCAGTTCTTC. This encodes CASSLWTSGLRNEQFF.

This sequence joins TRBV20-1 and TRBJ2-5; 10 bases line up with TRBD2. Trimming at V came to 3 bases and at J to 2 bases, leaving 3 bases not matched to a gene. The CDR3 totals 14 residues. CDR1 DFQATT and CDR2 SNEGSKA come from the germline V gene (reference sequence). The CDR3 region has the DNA TGCAGTGCTAGTATGACTAGCGGGCAAGAGACCCAGTACTTC. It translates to CSASMTSGQETQYF.

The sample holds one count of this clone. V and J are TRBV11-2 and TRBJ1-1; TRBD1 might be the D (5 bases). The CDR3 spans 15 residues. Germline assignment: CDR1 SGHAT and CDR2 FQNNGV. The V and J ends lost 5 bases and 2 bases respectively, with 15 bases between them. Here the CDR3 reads CASSPRATDNTEAFF. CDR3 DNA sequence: TGTGCCAGCAGCCCCCGAGCGACAGATAACACTGAAGCTTTCTTT.

DNA for the CDR3: TGTGCCAGCAGCCAAGTAACGGGGAACACTGAAGCTTTCTTT. Protein sequence: CASSQVTGNTEAFF. This rearrangement joins TRBV3-1 (or the pseudogene TRBV3-2) to TRBJ1-1; no clear D. CDR3 size: 14 residues. Looked up from germline, CDR1 is LGHDT and CDR2 is YNNKEL (reference sequence). V lost 1 base and J lost 1, with 7 bases in between.

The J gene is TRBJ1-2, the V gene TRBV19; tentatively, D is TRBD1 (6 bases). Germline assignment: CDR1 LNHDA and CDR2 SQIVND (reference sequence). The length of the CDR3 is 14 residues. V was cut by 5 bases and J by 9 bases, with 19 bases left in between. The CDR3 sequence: CASSPSDRPVSYTF. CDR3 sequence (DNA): TGTGCCAGTAGTCCCTCCGACAGGCCGGTTAGCTACACCTTC.

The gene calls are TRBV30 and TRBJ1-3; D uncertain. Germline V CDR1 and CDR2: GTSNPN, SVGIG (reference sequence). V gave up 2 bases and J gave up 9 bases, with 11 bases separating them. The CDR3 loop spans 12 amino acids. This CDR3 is CAWSPVRGTIYF. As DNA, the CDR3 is TGTGCCTGGAGTCCTGTGCGGGGCACCATATATTTT.

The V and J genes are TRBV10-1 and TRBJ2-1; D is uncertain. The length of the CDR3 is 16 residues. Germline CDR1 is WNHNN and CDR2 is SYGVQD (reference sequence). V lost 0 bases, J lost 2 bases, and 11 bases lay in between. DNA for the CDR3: TGCGCCAGCAGTGAGTCGGCCAGTTACCCCTACAATGAGCAGTTCTTC. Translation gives CASSESASYPYNEQFF.

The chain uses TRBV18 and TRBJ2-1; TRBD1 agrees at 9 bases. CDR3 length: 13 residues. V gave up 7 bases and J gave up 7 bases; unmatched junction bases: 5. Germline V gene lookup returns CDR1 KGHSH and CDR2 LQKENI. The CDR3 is CASFLGTGNEQFF. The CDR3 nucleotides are TGTGCCAGCTTTTTAGGGACAGGGAATGAGCAGTTCTTC.

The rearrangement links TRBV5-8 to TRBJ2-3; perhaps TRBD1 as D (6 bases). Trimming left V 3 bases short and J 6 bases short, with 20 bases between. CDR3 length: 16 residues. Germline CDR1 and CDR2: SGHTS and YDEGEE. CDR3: CASSSPLGQGLDTQYF. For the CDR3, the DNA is TGTGCCAGCAGCTCACCCTTAGGGCAGGGGCTCGATACGCAGTATTTT.

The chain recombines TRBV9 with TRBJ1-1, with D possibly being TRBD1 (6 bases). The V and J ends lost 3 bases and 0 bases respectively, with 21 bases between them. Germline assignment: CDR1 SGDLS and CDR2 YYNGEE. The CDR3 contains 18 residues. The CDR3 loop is CASSGSGRGHPMNTEAFF. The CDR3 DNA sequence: TGTGCCAGCAGCGGGTCGGGGAGGGGACACCCGATGAACACTGAAGCTTTCTTT. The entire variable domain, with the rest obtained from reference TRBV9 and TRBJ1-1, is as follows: DSGVTQTPKHLITATGQRVTLRCSPRSGDLSVYWYQQSLDQGLQFLIQYYNGEERAKGNILERFSAQQFPDLHSELNLSSLELGDSALYFCASSGSGRGHPMNTEAFFGQGTRLTVV.

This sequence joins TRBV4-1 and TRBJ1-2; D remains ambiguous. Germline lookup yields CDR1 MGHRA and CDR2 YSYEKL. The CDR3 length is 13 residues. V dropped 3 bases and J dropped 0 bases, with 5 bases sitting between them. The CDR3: CASSQAANYGYTF. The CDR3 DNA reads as TGCGCCAGCAGCCAGGCGGCTAACTATGGCTACACCTTC.

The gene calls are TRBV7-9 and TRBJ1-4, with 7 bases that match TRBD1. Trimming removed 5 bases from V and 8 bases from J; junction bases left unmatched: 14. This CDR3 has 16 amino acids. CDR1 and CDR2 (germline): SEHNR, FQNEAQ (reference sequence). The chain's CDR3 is CASSIREQGRREKLFF. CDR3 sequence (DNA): TGTGCCAGCAGCATCCGCGAACAGGGGCGGAGGGAAAAACTGTTTTTT.

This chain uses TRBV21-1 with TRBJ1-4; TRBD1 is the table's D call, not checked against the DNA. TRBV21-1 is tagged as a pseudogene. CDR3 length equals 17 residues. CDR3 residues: CASSKVDRDTTNEKLFF. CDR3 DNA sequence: TGTGCCAGCAGCAAGGTTGACAGGGATACAACTAATGAAAAACTGTTTTTT.

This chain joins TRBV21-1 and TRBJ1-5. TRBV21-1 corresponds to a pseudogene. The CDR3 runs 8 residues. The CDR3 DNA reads TGTGCCAGCCGGCCCCAGCATTTT. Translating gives CASRPQHF.

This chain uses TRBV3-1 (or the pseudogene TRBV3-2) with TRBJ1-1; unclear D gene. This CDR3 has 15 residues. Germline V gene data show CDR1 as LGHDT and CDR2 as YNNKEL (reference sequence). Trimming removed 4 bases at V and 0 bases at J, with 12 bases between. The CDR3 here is CASSRPGVLNTEAFF. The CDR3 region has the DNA TGTGCCAGCAGCCGCCCCGGGGTGCTGAACACTGAAGCTTTCTTT.

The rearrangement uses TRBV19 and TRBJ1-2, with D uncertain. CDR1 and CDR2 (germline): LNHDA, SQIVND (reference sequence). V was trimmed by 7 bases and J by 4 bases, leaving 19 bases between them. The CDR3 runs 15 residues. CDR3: CASIPGSRVIYGYTF. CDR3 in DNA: TGTGCCAGTATCCCGGGGAGTCGGGTTATCTATGGCTACACCTTC.

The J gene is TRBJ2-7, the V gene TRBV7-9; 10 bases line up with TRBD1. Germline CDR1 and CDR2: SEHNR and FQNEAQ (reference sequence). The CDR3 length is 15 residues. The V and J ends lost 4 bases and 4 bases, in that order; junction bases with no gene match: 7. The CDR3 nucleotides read TGTGCCAGCAGCTCCACCGGGACAGGGGTATACGAGCAGTACTTC. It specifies CASSSTGTGVYEQYF.

CDR3 sequence reads: CASSRLGGFSGYTF. Written as DNA, the CDR3 is TGTGCCAGCAGCCGCCTGGGGGGTTTCTCTGGCTACACCTTC. V gene TRBV3-1 (or the pseudogene TRBV3-2) combines with J gene TRBJ1-2; D may be TRBD1 (5 bases). Per germline, CDR1 LGHDT and CDR2 YNNKEL (reference sequence). Trimming left V 4 bases short and J 7 bases short, with 16 bases between. This CDR3 is built from 14 residues.

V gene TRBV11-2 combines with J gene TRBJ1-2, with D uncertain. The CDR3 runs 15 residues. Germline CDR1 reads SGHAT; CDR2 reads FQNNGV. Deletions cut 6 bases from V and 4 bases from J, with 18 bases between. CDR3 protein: CASSLQPTGFYGYTF. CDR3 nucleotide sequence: TGTGCCAGCAGTCTACAACCTACGGGATTCTATGGCTACACCTTC.

CDR3 sequence reads: CASSLGSGLYGYTF. CDR3 in DNA: TGTGCCAGCAGCCTCGGTTCGGGACTCTATGGCTACACCTTC. The chain carries TRBV7-2 and TRBJ1-2; weak D call: TRBD1 (5 bases). The CDR3 totals 14 residues. The germline V and J ends were trimmed by 5 bases and 4 bases, with 14 bases remaining between them. The germline CDR1 and CDR2 sequences are SGHTA and FQGNSA.

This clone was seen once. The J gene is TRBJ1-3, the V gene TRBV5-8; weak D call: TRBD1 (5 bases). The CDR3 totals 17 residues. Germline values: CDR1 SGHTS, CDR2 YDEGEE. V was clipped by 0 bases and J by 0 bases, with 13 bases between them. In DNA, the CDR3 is TGTGCCAGCAGCTTGGATCCAGGGATGGGCTCTGGAAACACCATATATTTT. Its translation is CASSLDPGMGSGNTIYF.

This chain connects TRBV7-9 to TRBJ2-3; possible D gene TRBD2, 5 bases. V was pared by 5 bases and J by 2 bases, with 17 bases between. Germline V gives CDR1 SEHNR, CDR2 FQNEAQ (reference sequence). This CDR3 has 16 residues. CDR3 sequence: CASSPPGLEATDTQYF. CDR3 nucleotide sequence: TGTGCCAGCAGCCCCCCCGGGTTGGAGGCCACAGATACGCAGTATTTT.

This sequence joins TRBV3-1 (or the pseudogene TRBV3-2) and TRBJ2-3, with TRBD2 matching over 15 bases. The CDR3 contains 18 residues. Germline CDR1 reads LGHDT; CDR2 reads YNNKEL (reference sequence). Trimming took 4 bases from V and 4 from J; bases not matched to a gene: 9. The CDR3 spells CASSPRTSGGARADTQYF. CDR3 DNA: TGTGCCAGCAGCCCTCGGACTAGCGGGGGGGCGAGGGCAGATACGCAGTATTTT.